The 11 T cell receptor beta chains reported below all come from one sample, sequenced in a study of blood T cell repertoires in COVID-19. TCRdb's copy holds only in-frame clones and misses some; the assay was immunoSEQ multiplex PCR. The sample shows 490,000 or so clones, more than 85% of them seen only once. The sample taken for sequencing was PBMCs or T cells enriched from blood (not recorded which). The receptors here all came from a woman in her sixties or seventies who had recovered from COVID-19.

The rearrangement joins TRBV7-9 to TRBJ2-1; 10 bases line up with TRBD1. Germline loops: CDR1 SEHNR, CDR2 FQNEAQ (reference sequence). The junction had 6 bases not matched to a gene; V was cut back by 5 bases and J by 5 bases. This CDR3 contains 15 residues. CDR3 loop: CASSPDRGRNNEQFF. In DNA form, the CDR3 reads TGTGCCAGCAGCCCAGACAGGGGGCGCAACAATGAGCAGTTCTTC.

The rearrangement joins TRBV10-3 to TRBJ1-1; TRBD1 is a possible D gene (6 bases). The CDR3 totals 15 residues. Per germline, CDR1 ENHRY and CDR2 SYGVKD. V dropped 3 bases and J dropped 1 base, with 12 bases sitting between them. For the CDR3, the DNA is TGTGCCATCAGTGACGTGTTAGGGGGGAACACTGAAGCTTTCTTT. It specifies CAISDVLGGNTEAFF.

J is TRBJ1-6 and V is TRBV10-2; the match to TRBD1 covers 9 bases. Germline CDR1 WSHSY, CDR2 SAAADI. V was clipped by 8 bases and J by 8 bases; unmatched bases: 7. The CDR3 extends over 14 amino acids. DNA of the CDR3: TGCGCCAGCGCCCGACAGGGGGAGGATTCACCCCTCCACTTT. Amino acid sequence: CASARQGEDSPLHF.

The rearrangement links TRBV5-4 to TRBJ2-1; D might be TRBD2 (5 bases). Germline loops: CDR1 SGHNT, CDR2 YYREEE (reference sequence). With 3 bases removed from V and 4 bases from J, the gap between germline ends came to 20 bases. The CDR3 runs to 17 residues. The CDR3 loop is CASSSTEELGYYNEQFF. CDR3 nucleotides: TGTGCCAGCAGCTCGACGGAGGAGTTGGGGTATTACAATGAGCAGTTCTTC.

CDR3 protein: CSVVQSPGHGTEAFF. The CDR3 DNA is TGCAGCGTTGTTCAAAGCCCAGGGCATGGTACTGAAGCTTTCTTT. The chain couples TRBV29-1 to TRBJ1-1; TRBD1 is a possible D gene (5 bases). Trimming left V 4 bases short and J 5 bases short, with 20 bases between. Germline-derived CDR1 and CDR2 are SQVTM and ANQGSEA. CDR3 length: 15 residues.

The V gene is TRBV5-8, the J gene TRBJ2-7; D possibly corresponds to TRBD2 (7 bases). This CDR3 has 14 residues. V shed 0 bases and J shed 6 bases, with 13 bases lying between them. Germline lookup yields CDR1 SGHTS and CDR2 YDEGEE. CDR3 nucleotides: TGTGCCAGCAGCTTGGAGGGGGGGCGAGGCGAGCAGTACGTC. Amino acid sequence: CASSLEGGRGEQYV.

V gene TRBV6-6 combines with J gene TRBJ2-1; D is perhaps TRBD1 (6 bases). CDR1 is MNHNY, CDR2 SVGAGI, per germline (reference sequence). CDR3 size: 15 residues. V dropped 7 bases and J dropped 5 bases, with 18 bases sitting between them. Here the CDR3 DNA reads TGTGCCAGCACCCGACCCCGGGACATAAACAATGAGCAGTTCTTC. This sequence encodes CASTRPRDINNEQFF.

The genes are TRBV24-1 and TRBJ2-1, with D possibly TRBD2 on 6 matching bases. The CDR3 is 15 residues long. From germline, CDR1 is KGHDR and CDR2 SFDVKD. Trimming pared 5 bases from V and 2 bases from J, leaving 12 bases between. The CDR3 protein is CATSARTITYNEQFF. The DNA for the CDR3 is TGTGCCACCAGTGCAAGGACTATTACCTACAATGAGCAGTTCTTC.

There are a few counts of this clone. The V call is TRBV9, the J call TRBJ2-5, with a tentative D call TRBD2 (6 bases). Germline V gene data show CDR1 as SGDLS and CDR2 as YYNGEE. This CDR3 comprises 16 residues. The V gene lost 4 bases and the J gene lost 5 bases, with 21 bases spanning the gap. The CDR3 DNA sequence: TGTGCCAGCAGCCCCACGGGGGACTTATTAAGGGAGACCCAGTACTTC. As protein: CASSPTGDLLRETQYF.

The gene calls are TRBV4-1 and TRBJ1-6, with 9 bases that match TRBD1. Germline V gene lookup returns CDR1 MGHRA and CDR2 YSYEKL. The CDR3 spans 17 residues. V trimming: 3 bases; J trimming: 7 bases; junction bases outside the gene matches: 10. The CDR3: CASSHATGGHWNSPLHF. In DNA, the CDR3 is TGCGCCAGCAGCCATGCAACAGGGGGCCATTGGAATTCACCCCTCCACTTT.

The chain is built from TRBV9 and TRBJ1-1; TRBD1 matches 7 bases. From germline, CDR1 is SGDLS and CDR2 YYNGEE. After removal of 0 bases from V and 4 bases from J, the junction contained 0 bases not matched to a gene. The CDR3 has 13 residues. The CDR3 DNA reads as TGTGCCAGCAGCGTAGGGGACAGCACTGAAGCTTTCTTT. Amino acid sequence: CASSVGDSTEAFF.